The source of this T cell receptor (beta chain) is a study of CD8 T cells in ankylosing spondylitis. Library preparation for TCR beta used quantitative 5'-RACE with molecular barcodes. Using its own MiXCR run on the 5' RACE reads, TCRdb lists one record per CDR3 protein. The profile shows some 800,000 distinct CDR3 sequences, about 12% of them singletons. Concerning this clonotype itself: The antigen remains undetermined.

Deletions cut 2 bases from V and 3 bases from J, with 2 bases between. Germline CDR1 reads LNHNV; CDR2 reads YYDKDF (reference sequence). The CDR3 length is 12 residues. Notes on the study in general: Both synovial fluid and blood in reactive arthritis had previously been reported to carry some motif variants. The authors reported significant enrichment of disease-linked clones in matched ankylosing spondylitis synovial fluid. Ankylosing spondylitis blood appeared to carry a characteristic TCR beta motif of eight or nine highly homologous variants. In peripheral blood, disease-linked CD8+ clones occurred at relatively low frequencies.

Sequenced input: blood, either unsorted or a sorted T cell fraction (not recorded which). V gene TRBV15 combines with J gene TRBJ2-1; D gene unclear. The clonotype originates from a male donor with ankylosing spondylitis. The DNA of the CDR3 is TGTGCCACCAGCAGACACTACAATGAGCAGTTCTTC. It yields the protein CATSRHYNEQFF.